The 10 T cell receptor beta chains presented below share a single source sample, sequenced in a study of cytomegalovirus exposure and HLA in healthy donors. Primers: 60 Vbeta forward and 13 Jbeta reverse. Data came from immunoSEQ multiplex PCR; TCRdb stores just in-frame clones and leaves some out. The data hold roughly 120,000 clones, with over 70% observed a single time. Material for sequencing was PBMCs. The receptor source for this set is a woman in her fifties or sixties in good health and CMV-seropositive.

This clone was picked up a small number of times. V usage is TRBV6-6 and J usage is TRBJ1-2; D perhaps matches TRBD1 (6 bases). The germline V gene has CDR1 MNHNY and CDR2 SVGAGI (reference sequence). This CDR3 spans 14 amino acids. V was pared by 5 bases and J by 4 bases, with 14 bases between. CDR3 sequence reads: CASSSQGFGYGYTF. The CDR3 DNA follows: TGTGCCAGCAGTAGTCAGGGGTTCGGCTATGGCTACACCTTC.

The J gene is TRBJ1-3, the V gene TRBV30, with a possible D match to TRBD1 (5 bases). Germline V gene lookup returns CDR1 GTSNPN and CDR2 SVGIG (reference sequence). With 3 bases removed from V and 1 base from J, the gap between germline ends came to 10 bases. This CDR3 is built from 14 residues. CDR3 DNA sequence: TGTGCCTGGAGCAGGACAATGTCTGGAAACACCATATATTTT. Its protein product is CAWSRTMSGNTIYF.

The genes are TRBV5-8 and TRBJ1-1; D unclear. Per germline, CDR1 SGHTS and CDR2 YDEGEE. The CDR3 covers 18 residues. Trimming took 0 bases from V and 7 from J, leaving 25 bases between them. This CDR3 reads CASSLDGAGGDRVLEAFF. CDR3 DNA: TGTGCCAGCAGCTTGGACGGAGCCGGTGGCGACCGGGTACTTGAAGCTTTCTTT.

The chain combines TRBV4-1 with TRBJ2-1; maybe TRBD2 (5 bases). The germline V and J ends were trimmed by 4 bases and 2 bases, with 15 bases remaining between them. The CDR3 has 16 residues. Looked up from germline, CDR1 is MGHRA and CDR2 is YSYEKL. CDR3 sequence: CASSPLPSLTYNEQFF. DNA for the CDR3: TGCGCCAGCAGCCCCCTGCCTAGCCTTACCTACAATGAGCAGTTCTTC.

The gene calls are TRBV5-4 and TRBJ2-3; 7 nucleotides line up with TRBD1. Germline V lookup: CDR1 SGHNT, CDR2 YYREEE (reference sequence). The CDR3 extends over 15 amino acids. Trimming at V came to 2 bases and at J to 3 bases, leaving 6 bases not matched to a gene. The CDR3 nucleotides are TGTGCCAGCAGCTTAGGTCTGGACAGGACAGATACGCAGTATTTT. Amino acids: CASSLGLDRTDTQYF.

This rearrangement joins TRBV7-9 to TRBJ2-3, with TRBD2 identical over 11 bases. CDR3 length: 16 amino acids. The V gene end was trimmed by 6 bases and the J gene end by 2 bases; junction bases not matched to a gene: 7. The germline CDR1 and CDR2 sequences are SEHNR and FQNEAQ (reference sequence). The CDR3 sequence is CASREIAGGYTDTQYF. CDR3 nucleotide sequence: TGTGCCAGCAGGGAGATAGCGGGGGGGTACACAGATACGCAGTATTTT.

This CDR3 reads CASGPGLAGGNEQFF. DNA of the CDR3: TGTGCTAGTGGTCCGGGACTAGCGGGGGGAAATGAGCAGTTCTTC. V and J are TRBV12-5 and TRBJ2-1, with TRBD2 matching over 15 bases. Germline V CDR1 and CDR2: LGHNT, FRNRAP. The V segment lost 5 bases and the J segment 7 bases; nucleotides outside the gene matches: 3. The CDR3 has 15 residues.

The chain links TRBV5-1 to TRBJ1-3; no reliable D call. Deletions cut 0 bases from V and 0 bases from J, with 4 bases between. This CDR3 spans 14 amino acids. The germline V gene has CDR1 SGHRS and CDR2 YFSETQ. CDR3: CASSLASSGNTIYF. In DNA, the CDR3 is TGCGCCAGCAGCTTGGCTAGCTCTGGAAACACCATATATTTT. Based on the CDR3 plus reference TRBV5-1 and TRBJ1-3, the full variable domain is KAGVTQTPRYLIKTRGQQVTLSCSPISGHRSVSWYQQTPGQGLQFLFEYFSETQRNKGNFPGRFSGRQFSNSRSEMNVSTLELGDSALYLCASSLASSGNTIYFGEGSWLTVV.

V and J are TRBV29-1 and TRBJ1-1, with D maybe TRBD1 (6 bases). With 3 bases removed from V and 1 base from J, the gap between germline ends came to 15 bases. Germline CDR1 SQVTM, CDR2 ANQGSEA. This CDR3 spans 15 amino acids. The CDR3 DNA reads TGCAGCGTTGATGCTTCAGCCAGGGGGAACACTGAAGCTTTCTTT. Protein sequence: CSVDASARGNTEAFF.

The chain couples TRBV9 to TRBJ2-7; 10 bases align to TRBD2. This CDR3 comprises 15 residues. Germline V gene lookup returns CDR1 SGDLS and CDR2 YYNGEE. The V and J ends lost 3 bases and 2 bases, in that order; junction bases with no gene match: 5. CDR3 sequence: CASSARTSGPYEQYF. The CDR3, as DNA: TGTGCCAGCAGCGCCAGGACTAGCGGACCCTACGAGCAGTACTTC.